These 19 T cell receptor beta chains were all obtained from the same sample, sequenced in a study of T cell changes during pregnancy in multiple sclerosis. Some clones are missing from TCRdb's copy, which holds only in-frame ones; the method was immunoSEQ multiplex PCR. The table records approximately 23,000 clones, 91% of them present only once. The sample here was CD4+ T cells from peripheral blood mononuclear cells, taken after pregnancy. The receptor set was obtained from a female donor in good health, enrolled as a control in a pregnancy study.

The V call is TRBV5-6, the J call TRBJ1-1; no clear D. This CDR3 is built from 11 residues. The V gene lost 5 bases and the J gene lost 8 bases, with 10 bases spanning the gap. Per the germline V gene, CDR1 is SGHDT and CDR2 is YYEEEE. CDR3 coding DNA: TGTGCCAGCAGTCTGTTGGCCGAAGCTTTCTTT. It specifies CASSLLAEAFF.

The chain employs TRBV7-9 and TRBJ2-3, with D possibly matching TRBD2 (6 bases). V was trimmed by 3 bases and J by 1 base, leaving 11 bases between them. The CDR3 loop spans 15 amino acids. CDR1 and CDR2 from the germline V gene are SEHNR and FQNEAQ (reference sequence). CDR3 sequence (DNA): TGTGCCAGCAGCTTTCGGGACTTTGGCACAGATACGCAGTATTTT. As protein: CASSFRDFGTDTQYF.

This clone was seen once. This chain uses TRBV14 with TRBJ2-1; 11 nucleotides match TRBD2. This CDR3 has 17 residues. The trim removed 1 base at V and 5 bases at J, leaving 7 bases unmatched. Germline V lookup: CDR1 SGHDN, CDR2 FVKESK. This CDR3 is CASSQATLAGGHNEQFF. The CDR3 bases are TGTGCCAGCAGCCAAGCAACGCTAGCGGGAGGTCACAATGAGCAGTTCTTC.

V usage is TRBV5-5 and J usage is TRBJ1-2; D remains unclear. CDR3 length: 12 residues. Trimming removed 0 bases at V and 8 bases at J, with 8 bases between. Germline CDR1 SGHKS, CDR2 YYEKEE (reference sequence). CDR3 residues: CASSLVAEGYTF. DNA of the CDR3: TGTGCCAGCAGCTTGGTGGCAGAAGGCTACACCTTC.

V is TRBV7-8 and J is TRBJ2-3, with a weak D call TRBD2 (6 bases). The CDR3 has 15 amino acids. Germline V gene lookup returns CDR1 SGHVS and CDR2 FQNEAQ. V was cut by 5 bases and J by 2 bases, with 14 bases left in between. The CDR3 DNA is TGTGCCAGCAGCCCGGAAGGGACTGTCACAGATACGCAGTATTTT. Its protein product is CASSPEGTVTDTQYF.

The chain is built from TRBV6-1 and TRBJ1-1, with TRBD1 as a possible D gene (5 bases). The V end lost 6 bases, the J end lost 1 base, and 12 bases lay between the germline ends. This CDR3 has 14 amino acids. Germline assignment: CDR1 MNHNS and CDR2 SASEGT. The CDR3 DNA sequence: TGTGCCAGCAGGGCAGGGCAGAAGAACACTGAAGCTTTCTTT. As protein: CASRAGQKNTEAFF.

V gene TRBV2 combines with J gene TRBJ2-3; 7 bases match TRBD1. This CDR3 has 14 residues. Germline trimming cut 4 bases from V and 3 bases from J; bases unmatched to any gene: 4. Germline-derived CDR1 and CDR2 are SNHLY and FYNNEI. In DNA, the CDR3 is TGTGCCAGCAGTGTGGGCAGGGGGACAGATACGCAGTATTTT. It specifies CASSVGRGTDTQYF.

This chain uses TRBV11-3 with TRBJ2-4; a weak D match, TRBD2 (6 bases). V lost 5 bases and J 2 bases, leaving 13 bases between the germline ends. The CDR3 length is 15 residues. CDR1 and CDR2 from the germline V gene are SGHNT and YENEEA. CDR3 sequence: CASSPGRGSKNIQYF. The DNA for the CDR3 is TGTGCCAGCAGCCCGGGACGGGGGTCCAAAAACATTCAGTACTTC.

The chain combines TRBV30 with TRBJ1-4; D might be TRBD1 (6 bases). Germline-derived CDR1 and CDR2 are GTSNPN and SVGIG (reference sequence). The V gene lost 5 bases and the J gene lost 5 bases, with 12 bases spanning the gap. The CDR3 has 13 amino acids. DNA of the CDR3: TGTGCCTGGTCTGACAGGCCGAATGAAAAACTGTTTTTT. Residues: CAWSDRPNEKLFF.

V and J are TRBV25-1 and TRBJ2-1; D is perhaps TRBD2 (6 bases). V was pared by 4 bases and J by 11 bases, with 18 bases between. This CDR3 has 14 residues. CDR1 and CDR2 from the germline V gene are MGHDK and SYGVNS. CDR3 protein: CASSGTATAGKQFF. CDR3 DNA: TGTGCCAGCAGTGGCACCGCCACGGCGGGGAAGCAGTTCTTC.

As concerns this clone: The junction does not match germline at one end; this may be a read error. The chain combines TRBV29-1 with TRBJ2-5; no reliable D call. CDR1 is SQVTM and CDR2 is ANQGSEA in the germline V gene. This CDR3 is built from 11 residues. The DNA for the CDR3 is TGCAGCTTTGACTCCCAAGAGACCCAGTACTTC. This encodes CSFDSQETQYF.

For the CDR3, the DNA is TGTGCCAGCAGTTTAGTCTTTGATTTAGCGGGGAGCCCCAATGAGCAGTTCTTC. Amino acid sequence: CASSLVFDLAGSPNEQFF. The chain employs TRBV27 and TRBJ2-1; TRBD2 aligns across 8 bases. The length of the CDR3 is 18 residues. Looked up from germline, CDR1 is MNHEY and CDR2 is SMNVEV (reference sequence). V lost 2 bases, J lost 6 bases, and 15 bases stayed unmatched.

The chain recombines TRBV27 with TRBJ2-2; TRBD2 matches 11 bases. The CDR3 loop spans 15 amino acids. Germline values: CDR1 MNHEY, CDR2 SMNVEV (reference sequence). J lost 6 bases, V lost 7 bases, and 7 bases had no gene match. The chain's CDR3 is CASTELAGGPGELFF. The CDR3, as DNA: TGTGCCAGCACCGAATTAGCGGGAGGGCCCGGGGAGCTGTTTTTT.

The chain uses TRBV14 and TRBJ2-4; possibly TRBD2 for D (7 bases). The germline gives CDR1 SGHDN, CDR2 FVKESK. V was clipped by 1 base and J by 7 bases, with 14 bases between them. CDR3 length: 15 residues. This CDR3 reads CASSQVAGAENIQYF. The DNA for the CDR3 is TGTGCCAGCAGCCAAGTGGCGGGGGCTGAGAACATTCAGTACTTC.

V and J are TRBV30 and TRBJ1-6; D is ambiguous. The CDR3 has 12 amino acids. The V and J ends lost 3 bases and 11 bases respectively, with 11 bases between them. Per germline, CDR1 GTSNPN and CDR2 SVGIG (reference sequence). The CDR3 DNA is TGTGCCTGGAGCGAGTCCCACCCACCCCTCCACTTT. The encoded protein is CAWSESHPPLHF.

The chain recombines TRBV9 with TRBJ2-1; 7 bases agree with TRBD1. The CDR3 length is 15 residues. Per the germline V gene, CDR1 is SGDLS and CDR2 is YYNGEE. The V segment lost 4 bases and the J segment 3 bases; nucleotides outside the gene matches: 7. CDR3 in DNA: TGTGCCAGCAGCACGGGACAGCGATACTACAATGAGCAGTTCTTC. Its protein product is CASSTGQRYYNEQFF.

This sequence joins TRBV6-1 and TRBJ1-5, with D perhaps matching TRBD1 (6 bases). Germline V CDR1 and CDR2: MNHNS, SASEGT. With 2 bases removed from V and 9 bases from J, the gap between germline ends came to 26 bases. This CDR3 contains 18 residues. CDR3 amino acids: CASSETARKTGHRGPQHF. In nucleotides, the CDR3 is TGTGCCAGCAGTGAAACCGCCCGCAAGACAGGCCACCGTGGGCCCCAGCATTTT.

V and J are TRBV7-9 and TRBJ2-1; D possibly corresponds to TRBD1 (6 bases). CDR1 is SEHNR, CDR2 FQNEAQ, per germline (reference sequence). The CDR3 sequence is 14 residues long. V was pared by 3 bases and J by 8 bases, with 14 bases between. The CDR3 DNA sequence: TGTGCCAGCAGCTTCGGGCAGGGGAATGATGAGCAGTTCTTC. Amino acid sequence: CASSFGQGNDEQFF. Full variable domain (outside the CDR3, taken from reference TRBV7-9 and TRBJ2-1): DTGVSQNPRHKITKRGQNVTFRCDPISEHNRLYWYRQTLGQGPEFLTYFQNEAQLEKSRLLSDRFSAERPKGSFSTLEIQRTEQGDSAMYLCASSFGQGNDEQFFGPGTRLTVL.

The chain couples TRBV7-8 to TRBJ2-3, with a tentative D call TRBD2 (5 bases). CDR3 length: 15 amino acids. V was shortened by 1 base and J by 7 bases, with 15 bases between the two germline ends. Germline V gene lookup returns CDR1 SGHVS and CDR2 FQNEAQ. This chain's CDR3 is CASSLGGGSFYTQYF. DNA of the CDR3: TGTGCCAGCAGCTTAGGGGGTGGGAGTTTCTATACGCAGTATTTT.